This TCR beta chain is from a study of T-cell reconstitution after alpha-beta-depleted transplantation in children. The V and J ends lost 4 bases and 0 bases respectively, with 14 bases between them. This CDR3 has 15 amino acids. Per germline, CDR1 SGHNT and CDR2 YYREEE (reference sequence). Ten or more counts support this clonotype. This sample's TCRbeta library carried unique molecular identifier barcodes. MiXCR, applied by TCRdb to the PCR reads, yields one record per CDR3 protein. The data hold more than 85,000 distinct CDR3 sequences, with 10% observed a single time. The gene calls are TRBV5-4 and TRBJ2-7, with D perhaps TRBD1 or TRBD2 (6 bases each). The receptor was isolated from a human donor who donated a stem cell graft to a child with acute lymphoblastic leukemia. Sequenced here: PBMCs from the stem cell graft donor, sampled from the stem cell graft. The CDR3 loop reads CASSRTGASSYEQYF. CDR3 bases: TGTGCCAGCAGCCGCACGGGGGCCAGCTCCTACGAGCAGTACTTC.